The clone carrying this T cell receptor (beta chain) has just a few counts. Its antigen remains unknown. V was trimmed by 2 bases and J by 6 bases, leaving 14 bases between them. The CDR3 length is 15 residues. Germline values: CDR1 SGHDN, CDR2 FVKESK. Unique molecular identifiers were present on the cDNA, and a universal primer site came from template switching. TCRdb analysed the 5' RACE reads with MiXCR anew, one entry per CDR3 protein. The sample consists of some 1,700,000 distinct CDR3 sequences, about 30% of them appearing once. These data come from a study of identical twins. Study-level results: In beta out-of-frame sequences, the excess sharing between twins was weaker. Conclusions were drawn cross-sectionally by statistical analysis, without following the same donors. An excess of low generation probability was shown by twin-shared out-of-frame alpha sequences.

The sequenced material came from cord blood. The chain carries TRBV14 and TRBJ2-1; D is perhaps TRBD2 (5 bases). The TCR was taken from a newborn girl in good health. CDR3 nucleotides: TGTGCCAGCAGCCAAAAATCGAGAGGGTCCAATGAGCAGTTCTTC. Residues: CASSQKSRGSNEQFF.